The 5 T cell receptor beta chains reported below all come from one sample, sequenced in a study of T-cell reconstitution after alpha-beta-depleted transplantation in children. The authors prepared the TCRbeta library with unique molecular identifiers. Via MiXCR, TCRdb re-called the PCR reads, giving one row per CDR3 protein. The sample records around 420,000 distinct CDR3 sequences, about a sixth being singletons. Specimen: PBMCs, mostly from graft donor cells, collected 360 days after TCRalphabeta/CD19-depleted stem cell transplant. These receptors originate from a boy younger than two who had a stem cell transplant for Wiskott-Aldrich syndrome, so the T cells may come from the graft donor.

This clonotype has a count of ten or more. The V and J genes are TRBV9 and TRBJ2-1; 8 bases match TRBD2. CDR1 is SGDLS and CDR2 is YYNGEE in the germline V gene. After removal of 4 bases from V and 5 bases from J, the junction contained 5 bases not matched to a gene. The CDR3 is made up of 14 amino acids. The CDR3 DNA follows: TGTGCCAGCAGCTTCCGACTAGCGAACAATGAGCAGTTCTTC. This codes for CASSFRLANNEQFF. The variable domain in full, with the rest retrieved from reference TRBV9 and TRBJ2-1, is DSGVTQTPKHLITATGQRVTLRCSPRSGDLSVYWYQQSLDQGLQFLIQYYNGEERAKGNILERFSAQQFPDLHSELNLSSLELGDSALYFCASSFRLANNEQFFGPGTRLTVL.

Notes on this clonotype: At one end the junction does not follow the germline gene, possibly because of a read error. CDR3 region: CASGDSLRVDF. The DNA for the CDR3 is TGTGCCAGCGGCGACAGCCTCAGAGTCGATTTT. The J gene is TRBJ1-3, the V gene TRBV2, with a possible D match to TRBD1 (5 bases). Germline V gene sequence: CDR1 SNHLY, CDR2 FYNNEI. This CDR3 comprises 11 residues.

The chain employs TRBV5-1 and TRBJ2-1; 8 bases are a match to TRBD2. This CDR3 region has 14 residues. After removal of 0 bases from V and 7 bases from J, the junction contained 3 bases not matched to a gene. Germline V gene lookup returns CDR1 SGHRS and CDR2 YFSETQ. CDR3 coding DNA: TGCGCCAGCAGCTTGGAGCGGGAGTGGAATGAGCAGTTCTTC. Encoded protein: CASSLEREWNEQFF.

This chain links TRBV29-1 with TRBJ1-2; TRBD1 matches at 7 bases. CDR1 and CDR2 (germline): SQVTM, ANQGSEA. This CDR3 has 14 amino acids. J gave up 3 bases and V 4 bases, and 8 bases lay outside the gene matches. The CDR3: CSVGTDRRYYGYTF. CDR3 sequence (DNA): TGCAGCGTTGGAACGGACAGGCGGTACTATGGCTACACCTTC. Full variable domain (outside the CDR3, taken from reference TRBV29-1 and TRBJ1-2): SAVISQKPSRDICQRGTSLTIQCQVDSQVTMMFWYRQQPGQSLTLIATANQGSEATYESGFVIDKFPISRPNLTFSTLTVSNMSPEDSSIYLCSVGTDRRYYGYTFGSGTRLTVV.

This clonotype was seen a few times. This chain uses TRBV10-3 with TRBJ2-7; weak D call: TRBD1 (6 bases). This CDR3 is 15 amino acids long. With 1 base removed from V and 2 bases from J, the gap between germline ends came to 12 bases. Germline assignment: CDR1 ENHRY and CDR2 SYGVKD. The CDR3 reads CAISEYGTSTYEQYF. The CDR3 bases are TGTGCCATCAGTGAGTATGGGACATCAACCTACGAGCAGTACTTC.